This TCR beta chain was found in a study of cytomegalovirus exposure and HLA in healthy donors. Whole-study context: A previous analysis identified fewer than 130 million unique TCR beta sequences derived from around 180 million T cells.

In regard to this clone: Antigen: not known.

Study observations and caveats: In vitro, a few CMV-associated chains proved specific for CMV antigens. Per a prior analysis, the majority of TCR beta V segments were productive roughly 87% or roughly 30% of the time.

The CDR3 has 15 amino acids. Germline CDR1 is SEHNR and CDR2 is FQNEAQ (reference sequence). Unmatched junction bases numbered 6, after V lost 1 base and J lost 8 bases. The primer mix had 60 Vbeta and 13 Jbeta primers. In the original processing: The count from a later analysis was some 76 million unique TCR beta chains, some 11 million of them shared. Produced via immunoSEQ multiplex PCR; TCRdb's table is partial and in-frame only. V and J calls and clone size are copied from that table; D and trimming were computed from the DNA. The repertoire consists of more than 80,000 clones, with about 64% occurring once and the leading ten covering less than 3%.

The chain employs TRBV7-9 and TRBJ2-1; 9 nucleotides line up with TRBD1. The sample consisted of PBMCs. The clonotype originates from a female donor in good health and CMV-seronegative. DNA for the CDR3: TGTGCCAGCAGCTTAGGGGACAGGGTATTTGATGAGCAGTTCTTC. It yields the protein CASSLGDRVFDEQFF.